This paragraph reports one T cell receptor beta chain. Its target is not known. With 60 Vbeta and 13 Jbeta primers, the PCR was carried out. The assay was immunoSEQ multiplex PCR, and TCRdb's table has in-frame clones only and misses some. The table has around 150,000 clones, about 80% seen once. The CDR3 is 14 amino acids. Losses at the gene ends were 4 bases for V and 3 bases for J; bases not matched to a gene: 8. Germline loops: CDR1 GTSNPN, CDR2 SVGIG (reference sequence). This sample is part of a study of cytomegalovirus exposure and HLA in healthy donors. Study-wide points: A later analysis appeared to link common viral pathogens to several of the most significant clusters. The later analysis indicated that the majority of CMV-associated TCR beta chains appeared HLA-restricted. The authors later linked a missense DCLRE1C variant to TCR beta V- and J-gene trimming. It was only CMV serostatus that was available as immune exposure information.

This TCR derives from a man between 25 and 39 years old in good health and CMV-seronegative. Material: PBMCs. The V gene is TRBV30, the J gene TRBJ2-7; 8 bases are shared with TRBD1. CDR3 nucleotides: TGTGCCTGGACCGAGACAGGGGCAGGCTACGAGCAGTACTTC. Amino acid sequence: CAWTETGAGYEQYF.